These 25 T cell receptor beta chains were sequenced from one sample in a study of cytomegalovirus exposure and HLA in healthy donors. Sequencing used immunoSEQ multiplex PCR; TCRdb keeps in-frame clones, though not all of them. The sample records some 78,000 clones, 90% to 97% being singletons. The sequenced sample consisted of PBMCs. The receptor set was obtained from a man in his late teens or twenties in good health and CMV-seropositive.

The rearrangement uses TRBV6-5 and TRBJ2-7; 11 bases fit TRBD1. CDR1 and CDR2 (germline): MNHEY, SVGAGI. V lost 5 bases to trimming and J lost 4 bases; unmatched junction nucleotides: 4. This CDR3 contains 14 residues. The CDR3 nucleotides read TGTGCCAGCAGTCCCGGACAGGGGGCGTACGAGCAGTACTTC. Its translation is CASSPGQGAYEQYF.

V usage is TRBV18 and J usage is TRBJ2-1, with D tentatively TRBD2 (6 bases). Trimming cost V 0 bases and J 0 bases, with 12 bases left between them. Germline lookup yields CDR1 KGHSH and CDR2 LQKENI. The CDR3 has 17 amino acids. The chain's CDR3 is CASSPPSLASSYNEQFF. The CDR3 coding sequence is TGTGCCAGCTCACCACCGTCCCTAGCGAGCTCCTACAATGAGCAGTTCTTC.

The V call is TRBV18, the J call TRBJ2-2, with D perhaps TRBD2 (6 bases). Germline V gene lookup returns CDR1 KGHSH and CDR2 LQKENI. V was shortened by 8 bases and J by 6 bases, with 10 bases between the two germline ends. This CDR3 is 12 amino acids long. Here the CDR3 DNA reads TGTGCCAGCCCGGAGGGCCCCGGGGAGCTGTTTTTT. Protein sequence: CASPEGPGELFF.

The chain couples TRBV7-2 to TRBJ2-4; 10 positions agree with TRBD2. The trim removed 1 base at V and 10 bases at J, leaving 7 bases unmatched. CDR3 length: 15 residues. In germline, CDR1 is SGHTA, CDR2 FQGNSA. The chain's CDR3 is CASSLEGAAGGIQYF. CDR3 coding DNA: TGTGCCAGCAGCTTAGAGGGGGCAGCGGGAGGGATTCAGTACTTC. Variable domain in full (rest from reference TRBV7-2 and TRBJ2-4): GAGVSQSPSNKVTEKGKDVELRCDPISGHTALYWYRQSLGQGLEFLIYFQGNSAPDKSGLPSDRFSAERTGGSVSTLTIQRTQQEDSAVYLCASSLEGAAGGIQYFGAGTRLSVL.

V gene TRBV4-1 combines with J gene TRBJ2-7; the D is unclear. Germline V lookup: CDR1 MGHRA, CDR2 YSYEKL. Between the trimmed V and J ends, which lost 1 base and 2 bases, there was a span of 6 bases. This CDR3 has 13 residues. The CDR3: CASSQGPAYEQYF. DNA for the CDR3: TGCGCCAGCAGCCAAGGTCCAGCCTACGAGCAGTACTTC.

The rearrangement joins TRBV18 to TRBJ2-7; TRBD1 might be the D (5 bases). The CDR3 consists of 14 residues. Germline CDR1 KGHSH, CDR2 LQKENI. Trimming pared 1 base from V and 1 base from J, leaving 8 bases between. CDR3 in amino acids: CASSPRRGSYEQYF. In DNA form, the CDR3 reads TGTGCCAGCTCACCACGAAGGGGTTCCTACGAGCAGTACTTC.

The V call is TRBV2, the J call TRBJ1-1; 7 positions match TRBD1. The CDR3 length is 12 residues. Unmatched junction bases numbered 3, after V lost 4 bases and J lost 7 bases. The germline V gene has CDR1 SNHLY and CDR2 FYNNEI. Written as DNA, the CDR3 is TGTGCCAGCAGTGGACAGGGAGATGAAGCTTTCTTT. This gives the protein CASSGQGDEAFF.

The chain recombines TRBV10-3 with TRBJ2-7, with 11 bases aligning to TRBD2. The ends lost 6 bases at V and 5 bases at J; junction bases unmatched: 6. The CDR3 has 14 residues. CDR1 and CDR2 (germline): ENHRY, SYGVKD. CDR3 DNA sequence: TGTGCCATCAGGAATCTAGCGGGAGGAGACGAGCAGTACTTC. Amino acids: CAIRNLAGGDEQYF.

The chain joins TRBV5-6 to TRBJ1-5; D may be TRBD1 (6 bases). Trimming stripped 4 bases from V and 1 base from J, with 12 bases between. The V gene's germline CDR1 is SGHDT and CDR2 YYEEEE. The CDR3 is made up of 15 amino acids. The CDR3 DNA follows: TGTGCCAGCAGCCGGGGGGGCCGGAGCAATCAGCCCCAGCATTTT. This translates into CASSRGGRSNQPQHF.

The chain recombines TRBV19 with TRBJ2-7; TRBD2 might be the D (6 bases). CDR3 size: 16 residues. The germline gives CDR1 LNHDA, CDR2 SQIVND (reference sequence). The germline V and J ends were trimmed by 3 bases and 2 bases, with 17 bases remaining between them. The CDR3 region has the DNA TGTGCCAGTAGTATCGGACTCCCGGGACTCCCCTACGAGCAGTACTTC. Amino acid sequence: CASSIGLPGLPYEQYF.

This chain links TRBV5-4 with TRBJ2-5; perhaps TRBD1 as D (6 bases). Germline values: CDR1 SGHNT, CDR2 YYREEE (reference sequence). Deletions cut 2 bases from V and 4 bases from J, with 12 bases between. The CDR3 has 14 residues. CDR3 DNA sequence: TGTGCCAGCAGCTTTCCCAGGGGTGGAGAGACCCAGTACTTC. This gives the protein CASSFPRGGETQYF.

The chain carries TRBV4-2 and TRBJ1-2, with D maybe TRBD1 (6 bases). The CDR3 loop spans 16 amino acids. Germline assignment: CDR1 LGHNA and CDR2 YNFKEQ. V gave up 5 bases and J gave up 2 bases, with 18 bases separating them. The CDR3 region is CASSDLSGTTNYGYTF. The CDR3 DNA reads TGTGCCAGCAGCGATCTGTCAGGGACAACCAACTATGGCTACACCTTC.

This clone was recorded once. The CDR3 nucleotides are TGTGCCAGCTCACCAGTTGGCGGGAGTGAGATTACGCAGTATTTT. Translated: CASSPVGGSEITQYF. V usage is TRBV18 and J usage is TRBJ2-3; 7 positions agree with TRBD2. With 2 bases clipped from V and 8 bases from J, the junction kept 10 bases outside the gene matches. Germline V gene data show CDR1 as KGHSH and CDR2 as LQKENI. The CDR3 length is 15 residues.

To note about this clone: The same CDR3 is also encoded by other DNA sequences in this sample. This sequence joins TRBV5-6 and TRBJ1-1; tentative D call: TRBD1 (6 bases). The V gene lost 0 bases and the J gene lost 4 bases, with 22 bases spanning the gap. CDR1 and CDR2 from the germline V gene are SGHDT and YYEEEE. The length of the CDR3 is 18 residues. CDR3 DNA sequence: TGTGCCAGCAGCTTGGGGGGGGGCTACCCCGGGACCTTCACTGAAGCTTTCTTT. Translating gives CASSLGGGYPGTFTEAFF. Looking up the rest from reference TRBV5-6 and TRBJ1-1 gives the full variable domain: DAGVTQSPTHLIKTRGQQVTLRCSPKSGHDTVSWYQQALGQGPQFIFQYYEEEERQRGNFPDRFSGHQFPNYSSELNVNALLLGDSALYLCASSLGGGYPGTFTEAFFGQGTRLTVV.

This chain connects TRBV7-2 to TRBJ2-7; the D is unclear. Germline V gene sequence: CDR1 SGHTA, CDR2 FQGNSA. The CDR3 is 11 amino acids. The ends were cut back, 2 bases at V and 9 bases at J, with 8 bases in the middle. The CDR3 DNA is TGTGCCAGCAGCTTAATGGGCGCGCAGTACTTC. Its protein is CASSLMGAQYF.

This chain joins TRBV6-5 and TRBJ1-5, with D possibly being TRBD1 (6 bases). Germline V gene lookup returns CDR1 MNHEY and CDR2 SVGAGI. V lost 0 bases and J lost 0, with 9 bases in between. This CDR3 comprises 16 residues. In DNA, the CDR3 is TGTGCCAGCAGTTACTCAGCGGACAGTAGCAATCAGCCCCAGCATTTT. Its translation: CASSYSADSSNQPQHF.

V and J are TRBV19 and TRBJ2-1, with 14 bases that match TRBD2. The CDR3 length is 14 residues. From germline, CDR1 is LNHDA and CDR2 SQIVND (reference sequence). With 9 bases clipped from V and 7 bases from J, the junction kept 5 bases outside the gene matches. This CDR3 is CASTGTSGRNEQFF. CDR3 in DNA: TGTGCCAGCACCGGGACTAGCGGGAGAAATGAGCAGTTCTTC.

This chain uses TRBV4-1 with TRBJ1-3; no clear D. CDR1 and CDR2 (germline): MGHRA, YSYEKL. The CDR3 is 14 residues long. The germline V and J ends were trimmed by 5 bases and 0 bases, with 8 bases remaining between them. CDR3 region: CASSSESSGNTIYF. As DNA, the CDR3 is TGCGCCAGCAGCTCGGAGAGCTCTGGAAACACCATATATTTT.

This chain joins TRBV6-5 and TRBJ2-1; TRBD2 matches 7 bases. The CDR3 consists of 13 residues. The ends lost 2 bases at V and 11 bases at J; junction bases unmatched: 6. CDR1 and CDR2 (germline): MNHEY, SVGAGI. CDR3 protein: CASSYSTGTKQFF. DNA of the CDR3: TGTGCCAGCAGTTACAGTACCGGGACTAAGCAGTTCTTC.

V gene TRBV4-1 combines with J gene TRBJ2-2; 13 bases are shared with TRBD2. With 4 bases clipped from V and 7 bases from J, the junction kept 9 bases outside the gene matches. Germline assignment: CDR1 MGHRA and CDR2 YSYEKL. The CDR3 is 17 amino acids. The CDR3 sequence: CASSPRGLAGTGGELFF. For the CDR3, the DNA is TGCGCCAGCAGCCCAAGGGGACTAGCGGGAACCGGCGGGGAGCTGTTTTTT.

The chain has TRBV5-1 and TRBJ2-3, with 9 bases identical to TRBD2. This CDR3 has 16 residues. Looked up from germline, CDR1 is SGHRS and CDR2 is YFSETQ. V lost 2 bases and J lost 3; bases outside the gene matches: 7. The CDR3 bases are TGCGCCAGCAGCTTCTTAGCGGGAGATTATACAGATACGCAGTATTTT. This codes for CASSFLAGDYTDTQYF. Complete variable domain (other parts from reference TRBV5-1 and TRBJ2-3): KAGVTQTPRYLIKTRGQQVTLSCSPISGHRSVSWYQQTPGQGLQFLFEYFSETQRNKGNFPGRFSGRQFSNSRSEMNVSTLELGDSALYLCASSFLAGDYTDTQYFGPGTRLTVL.

This chain links TRBV2 with TRBJ2-7, with 12 bases identical to TRBD2. CDR1 and CDR2 (germline): SNHLY, FYNNEI. After removal of 1 base from V and 2 bases from J, the junction contained 3 bases not matched to a gene. The CDR3 runs to 16 residues. In DNA form, the CDR3 reads TGTGCCAGCAGTGAAGAGCTAGCGGGGGGGACCTACGAGCAGTACTTC. Translated, it gives CASSEELAGGTYEQYF.

The genes are TRBV7-6 and TRBJ2-1; 12 bases are a match to TRBD2. The CDR3 spans 15 residues. The V and J ends lost 5 bases and 5 bases, in that order; junction bases with no gene match: 4. CDR1 is SGHVS and CDR2 is FNYEAQ in the germline V gene. The CDR3 region has the DNA TGTGCCAGCAGCCCCTCTAGCGGGAGGGACAATGAGCAGTTCTTC. This encodes CASSPSSGRDNEQFF.

The chain joins TRBV18 to TRBJ1-1; perhaps TRBD1 as D (5 bases). The CDR3 sequence is 15 residues long. CDR1 is KGHSH and CDR2 is LQKENI in the germline V gene. The V end lost 6 bases, the J end lost 1 base, and 15 bases lay between the germline ends. In nucleotides, the CDR3 is TGTGCCAGCTCTCTCAAGCGGGGGGGGAACACTGAAGCTTTCTTT. Translating gives CASSLKRGGNTEAFF.

This clone was seen a single time. V usage is TRBV29-1 and J usage is TRBJ1-5; D might be TRBD1 (6 bases). CDR3 size: 13 residues. The V gene lost 7 bases and the J gene lost 4 bases, with 14 bases spanning the gap. Per the germline V gene, CDR1 is SQVTM and CDR2 is ANQGSEA. CDR3 bases: TGCAGCGCAGGGGACGGTAGAAATCAGCCCCAGCATTTT. It specifies CSAGDGRNQPQHF.